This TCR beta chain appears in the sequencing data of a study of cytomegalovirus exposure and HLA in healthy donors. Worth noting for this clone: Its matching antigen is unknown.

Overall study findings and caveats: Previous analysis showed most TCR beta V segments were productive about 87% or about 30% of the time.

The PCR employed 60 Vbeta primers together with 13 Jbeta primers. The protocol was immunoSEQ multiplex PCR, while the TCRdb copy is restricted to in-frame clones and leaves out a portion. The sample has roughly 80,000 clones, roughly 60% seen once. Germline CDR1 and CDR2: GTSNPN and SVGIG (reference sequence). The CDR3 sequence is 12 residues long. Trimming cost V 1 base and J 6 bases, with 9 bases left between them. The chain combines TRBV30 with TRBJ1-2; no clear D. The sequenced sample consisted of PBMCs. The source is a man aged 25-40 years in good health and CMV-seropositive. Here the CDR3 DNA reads TGTGCCTGGAGTGCGGGGAATCATGGCTACACCTTC. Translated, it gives CAWSAGNHGYTF.